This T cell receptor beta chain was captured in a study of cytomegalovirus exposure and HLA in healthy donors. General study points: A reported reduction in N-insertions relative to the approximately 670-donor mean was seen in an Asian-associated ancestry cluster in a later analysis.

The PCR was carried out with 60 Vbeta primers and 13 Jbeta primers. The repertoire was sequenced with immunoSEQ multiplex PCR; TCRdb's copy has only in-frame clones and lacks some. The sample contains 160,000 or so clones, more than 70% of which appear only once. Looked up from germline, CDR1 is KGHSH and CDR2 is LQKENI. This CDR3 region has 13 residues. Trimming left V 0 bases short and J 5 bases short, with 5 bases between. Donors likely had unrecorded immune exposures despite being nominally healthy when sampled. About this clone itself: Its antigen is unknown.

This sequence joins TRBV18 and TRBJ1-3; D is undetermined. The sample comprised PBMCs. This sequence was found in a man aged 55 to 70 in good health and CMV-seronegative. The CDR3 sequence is CASSPPTRNTIYF. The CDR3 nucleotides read TGTGCCAGCTCACCACCTACAAGAAACACCATATATTTT.